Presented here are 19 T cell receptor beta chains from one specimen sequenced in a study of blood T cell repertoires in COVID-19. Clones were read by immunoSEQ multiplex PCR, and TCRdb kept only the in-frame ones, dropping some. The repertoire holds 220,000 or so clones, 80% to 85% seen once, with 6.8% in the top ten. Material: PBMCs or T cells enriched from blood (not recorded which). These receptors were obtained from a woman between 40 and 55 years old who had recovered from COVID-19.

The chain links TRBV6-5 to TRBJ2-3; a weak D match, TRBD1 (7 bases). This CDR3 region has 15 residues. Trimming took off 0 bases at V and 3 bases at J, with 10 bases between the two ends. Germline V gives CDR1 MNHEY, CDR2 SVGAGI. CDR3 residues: CASSYSAGQTDTQYF. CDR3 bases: TGTGCCAGCAGTTACTCGGCGGGACAGACAGATACGCAGTATTTT.

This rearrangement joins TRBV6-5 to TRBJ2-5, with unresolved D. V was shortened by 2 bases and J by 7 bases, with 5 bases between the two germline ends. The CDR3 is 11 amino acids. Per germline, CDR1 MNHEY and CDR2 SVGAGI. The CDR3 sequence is CASSYPGTQYF. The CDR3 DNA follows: TGTGCCAGCAGTTACCCAGGGACCCAGTACTTC.

CDR3 sequence: CASSPPANGPNEQYF. The CDR3 nucleotides read TGTGCCAGCTCACCACCAGCAAACGGTCCCAACGAGCAGTACTTC. V is TRBV18 and J is TRBJ2-7; D unclear. The germline CDR1 and CDR2 sequences are KGHSH and LQKENI. V was trimmed by 0 bases and J by 5 bases, leaving 14 bases between them. CDR3 length: 15 residues.

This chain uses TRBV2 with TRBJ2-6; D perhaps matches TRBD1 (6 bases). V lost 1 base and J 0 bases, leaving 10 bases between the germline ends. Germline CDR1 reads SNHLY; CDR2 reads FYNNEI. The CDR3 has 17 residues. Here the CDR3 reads CASSEDRVDSGANVLTF. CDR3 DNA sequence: TGTGCCAGCAGTGAAGACAGGGTTGACTCTGGGGCCAACGTCCTGACTTTC.

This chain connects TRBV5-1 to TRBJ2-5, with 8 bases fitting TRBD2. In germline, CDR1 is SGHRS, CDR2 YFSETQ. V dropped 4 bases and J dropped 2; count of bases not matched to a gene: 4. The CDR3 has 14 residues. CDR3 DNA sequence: TGCGCCAGCAGCCTCACTAGCGGACAAGAGACCCAGTACTTC. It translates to CASSLTSGQETQYF.

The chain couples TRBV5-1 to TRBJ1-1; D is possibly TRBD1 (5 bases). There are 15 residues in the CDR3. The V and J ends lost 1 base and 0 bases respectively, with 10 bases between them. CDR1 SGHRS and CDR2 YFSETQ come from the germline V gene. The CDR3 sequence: CASSLLGGMNTEAFF. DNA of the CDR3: TGCGCCAGCAGCTTGTTGGGGGGGATGAACACTGAAGCTTTCTTT.

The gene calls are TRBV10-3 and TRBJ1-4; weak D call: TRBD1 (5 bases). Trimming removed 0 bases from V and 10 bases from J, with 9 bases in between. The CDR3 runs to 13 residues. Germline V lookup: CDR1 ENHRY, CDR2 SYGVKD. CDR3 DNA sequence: TGTGCCATCAGTGAGTCTCGGGGGGGAAAACTGTTTTTT. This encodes CAISESRGGKLFF.

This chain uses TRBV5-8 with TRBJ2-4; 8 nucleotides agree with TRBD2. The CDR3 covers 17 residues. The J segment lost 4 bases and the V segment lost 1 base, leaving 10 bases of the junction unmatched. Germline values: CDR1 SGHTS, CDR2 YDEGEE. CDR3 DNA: TGTGCCAGCAGCTTGAAGCTTCGGGGGGGTGGGAAAAACATTCAGTACTTC. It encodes CASSLKLRGGGKNIQYF.

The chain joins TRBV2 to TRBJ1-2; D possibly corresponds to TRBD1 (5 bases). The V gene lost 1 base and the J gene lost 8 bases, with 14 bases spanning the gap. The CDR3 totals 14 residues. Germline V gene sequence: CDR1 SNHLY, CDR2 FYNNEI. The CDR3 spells CASSEGAGVLGYTF. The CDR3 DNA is TGTGCCAGCAGTGAAGGGGCGGGGGTCCTGGGCTACACCTTC.

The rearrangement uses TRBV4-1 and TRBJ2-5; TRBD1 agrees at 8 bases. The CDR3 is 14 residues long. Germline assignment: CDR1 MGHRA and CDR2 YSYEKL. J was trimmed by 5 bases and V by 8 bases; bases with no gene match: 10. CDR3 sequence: CASRRTGNRETQYF. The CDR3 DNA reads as TGCGCCAGCCGTCGGACAGGGAATCGGGAGACCCAGTACTTC.

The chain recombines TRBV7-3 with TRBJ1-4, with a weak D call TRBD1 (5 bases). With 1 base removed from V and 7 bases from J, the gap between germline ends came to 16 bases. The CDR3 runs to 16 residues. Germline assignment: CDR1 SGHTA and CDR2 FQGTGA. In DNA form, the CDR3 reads TGTGCCAGCAGCTTAAGGCGGGGGACTGTAGGTGAAAAACTGTTTTTT. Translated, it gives CASSLRRGTVGEKLFF.

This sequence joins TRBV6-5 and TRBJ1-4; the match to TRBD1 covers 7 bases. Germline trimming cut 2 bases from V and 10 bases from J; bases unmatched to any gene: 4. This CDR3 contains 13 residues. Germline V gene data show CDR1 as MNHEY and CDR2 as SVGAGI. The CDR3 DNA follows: TGTGCCAGCAGTTACGACAGGGCCGGAAAACTGTTTTTT. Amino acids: CASSYDRAGKLFF.

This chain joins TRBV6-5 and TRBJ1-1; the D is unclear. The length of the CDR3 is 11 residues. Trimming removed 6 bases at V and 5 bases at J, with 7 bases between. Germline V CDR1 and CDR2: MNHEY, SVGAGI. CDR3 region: CASRRRTEAFF. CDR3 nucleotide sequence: TGTGCCAGCAGAAGGAGGACTGAAGCTTTCTTT.

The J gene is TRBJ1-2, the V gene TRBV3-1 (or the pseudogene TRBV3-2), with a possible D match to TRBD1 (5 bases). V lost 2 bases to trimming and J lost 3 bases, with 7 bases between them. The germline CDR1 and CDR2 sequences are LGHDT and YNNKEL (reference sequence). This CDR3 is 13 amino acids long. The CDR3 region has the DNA TGTGCCAGCAGCCAACAGGGTCACTATGGCTACACCTTC. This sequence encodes CASSQQGHYGYTF.

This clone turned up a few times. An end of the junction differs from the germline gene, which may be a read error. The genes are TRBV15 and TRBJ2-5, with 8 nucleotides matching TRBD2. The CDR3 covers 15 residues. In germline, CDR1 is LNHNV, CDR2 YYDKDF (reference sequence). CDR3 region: CATSRAEREQGTQYF. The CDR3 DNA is TGTGCCACCAGCAGAGCAGAGCGGGAGCAAGGGACCCAGTACTTC. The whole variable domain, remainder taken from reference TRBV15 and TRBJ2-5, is DAMVIQNPRYQVTQFGKPVTLSCSQTLNHNVMYWYQQKSSQAPKLLFHYYDKDFNNEADTPDNFQSRRPNTSFCFLDIRSPGLGDTAMYLCATSRAEREQGTQYFGPGTRLLVL.

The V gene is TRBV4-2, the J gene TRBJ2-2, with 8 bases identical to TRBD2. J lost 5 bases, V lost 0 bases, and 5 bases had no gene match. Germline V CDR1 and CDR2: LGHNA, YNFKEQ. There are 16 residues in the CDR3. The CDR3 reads CASSQDLAGGTGELFF. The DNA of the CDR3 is TGTGCCAGCAGCCAAGATCTAGCGGGTGGGACCGGGGAGCTGTTTTTT.

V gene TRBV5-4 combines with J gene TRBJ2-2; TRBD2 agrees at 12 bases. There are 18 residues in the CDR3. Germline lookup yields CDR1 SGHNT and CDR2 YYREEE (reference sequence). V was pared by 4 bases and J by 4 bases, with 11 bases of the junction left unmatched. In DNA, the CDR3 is TGTGCCAGCAGCCTCCCGGGACTAGCGGGTGGCGGCACCGGGGAGCTGTTTTTT. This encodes CASSLPGLAGGGTGELFF. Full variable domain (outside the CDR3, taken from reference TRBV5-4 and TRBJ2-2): ETGVTQSPTHLIKTRGQQVTLRCSSQSGHNTVSWYQQALGQGPQFIFQYYREEENGRGNFPPRFSGLQFPNYSSELNVNALELDDSALYLCASSLPGLAGGGTGELFFGEGSRLTVL.

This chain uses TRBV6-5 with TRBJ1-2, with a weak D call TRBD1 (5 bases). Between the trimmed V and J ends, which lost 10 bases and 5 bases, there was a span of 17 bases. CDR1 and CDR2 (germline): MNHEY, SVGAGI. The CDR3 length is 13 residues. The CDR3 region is CATVYVGGYGYTF. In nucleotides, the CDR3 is TGTGCCACAGTGTACGTGGGGGGTTATGGCTACACCTTC.

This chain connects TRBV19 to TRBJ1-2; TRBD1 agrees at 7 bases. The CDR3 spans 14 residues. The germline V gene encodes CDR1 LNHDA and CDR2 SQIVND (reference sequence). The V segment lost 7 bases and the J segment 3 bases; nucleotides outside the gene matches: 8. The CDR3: CASKPGQRDYGYTF. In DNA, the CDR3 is TGTGCCAGTAAGCCGGGACAGCGCGACTATGGCTACACCTTC.